The clone carrying this T cell receptor beta chain showed up just a few times. Its matching antigen is unknown. The junction shows a germline mismatch at one end, possibly a read error. The entry originates in a study of regulatory T cells in long-lasting Graves disease. Broader study findings: Having only a small sample size may have limited accuracy. Persistent patients had a count of shared public clonotypes (approximately 3,000) that exceeded that of new patients (around 970).

Time point defined: persistent/refractory GD, antithyroid drugs over 5 years with positive TRAb. The TCR library was prepared using RNA isolated from PBMCs. For TCR beta, libraries came from iRepertoire HTBI primers and Arm-PCR of CDR3 regions. TCRdb independently ran MiXCR on the multiplex PCR reads; one entry per CDR3 protein. The sample lists hundreds of thousands of distinct CDR3 sequences; around 20% were seen once. Germline V gene lookup returns CDR1 MNHEY and CDR2 SMNVEV (reference sequence). The CDR3 spans 16 residues. The chain combines TRBV27 with TRBJ2-2; tentative D call: TRBD2 (5 bases). This specimen consisted of peripheral blood mononuclear cells (PBMCs), obtained when the disease was refractory, from a patient treated with antithyroid drugs. This receptor was taken from a female donor with Graves disease. The CDR3 nucleotides are TGTGCCAGCAGTCTATCTTCGGGGTCGGTAACCGGGGAGCTGTTTTTT. This translates into CASSLSSGSVTGELFF.